This TCR beta chain was observed in a study of radiation and T cells in renal cell carcinoma (TCRdb year 2020). As for the study more broadly: Samples came from a clinical trial, in which primary renal cell carcinomas received 15 Gy stereotactic body radiation therapy followed by nephrectomy 4 weeks later. TCR beta sequencing covered approximately 51 samples in total, comprising some 25 tumors and approximately 27 peripheral blood samples. A total of roughly 3,900,000 unique CDR3 nucleotide sequences, encoding 2.8 million or so unique CDR3 amino acid sequences, were found across all 55 or so samples.

V has 6 bases trimmed and J has 2 bases trimmed; junction bases matching no gene number 5. The germline V gene (reference sequence) gives CDR1 as LNHDA and CDR2 as SQIVND. Taken from cysteine to phenylalanine, the CDR3 has 14 residues. The CDR3 DNA has 42 bases and is translated from base 1. Paper-wide results and their limitations: With a single-armed trial design, the study had no way to address how radiation dose or scheduling affects the TCR repertoire. Because pretreatment tumor biopsies were not available, the baseline intratumoral presence of clonotypes could not be determined. Top tumor clonotypes rose in blood from baseline to 2 weeks post-radiation, then contracted by 4 weeks, suggesting transient expansion of tumor-resident clones. Changes in the blood repertoire were not tracked past 4 weeks after treatment.

TCR beta libraries were generated from genomic DNA with the immunoSEQ kit, following the manufacturer's recommendations. To prepare libraries, a first multiplex PCR with proprietary primers was run, followed by a second PCR that added unique barcodes, and a bead cleanup was done after each round. A kit-provided positive control reaction and a negative control reaction were included in every sample batch. The final libraries were assessed on an Agilent 4200 TapeStation D1000 ScreenTape, pooled by volume, and quantified by qPCR. An Illumina NextSeq500 fitted with a MidOutput 150-cycle cartridge performed the sequencing, running 156 Read1 cycles and 15 Index1 cycles with the kit's custom primers. The pooled library was loaded at around 1 pM with roughly 19% PhiX control spiked in. The authors' pipeline ran thus. The vendor-processed data were analyzed in R, and a clonotype was defined as all T cells that share the same CDR3 nucleotide sequence. In the clone abundance analyses, frequencies in each sample were normalized to that sample's 10,000 most abundant clones. Before analysis, public T cell clones were removed, and these numbered fewer than six per sample on average. An abundance difference of at least 32-fold between compartments was the criterion for calling clonotypes tumor-enriched or baseline blood-enriched. A beta-binomial differential abundance model was used to identify clonotypes that were expanded or contracted between blood time points. Similarity between tumor and blood repertoires was quantified using the Baroni-Urbani and Buser coefficient, and groups were compared with two-tailed Wilcoxon tests in R. The immuneACCESS repertoire file appears here via TCRdb, limited to in-frame rearrangements. These files lack a portion of the clones; in checked studies, under half of the deficit traces to unresolved V genes, and the cause of the others is not known. The D gene and trimming were derived from the DNA, and the V and J assignments and clone size from that table. The sample table contains 87,000 or so clones; only one count was recorded for 70% to 90% of them. The ten biggest clones cover almost 8% of the sample.

A note on this clone: It has no known antigen specificity. No base quality information exists; no much larger clone differs at one position.

The label giving this sample's time point can be read as: baseline pretreatment blood. The treatment or condition label here, explained by the study, means: 15 Gy SBRT to primary tumor, nephrectomy 4 weeks later. To track tumor-enriched clonotypes, serial peripheral blood was sampled from radiation-treated patients at baseline and at 2 weeks and 4 weeks after SBRT. Every patient's renal cell carcinoma showed clear cell pathology. Genomic DNA for TCR sequencing was prepared using the QIAamp DNA Blood Mini Kit (Qiagen). Only samples passing all quality control checks were included in the analyses. The TCR comes from a man in his forties or fifties with renal cell carcinoma. The material sequenced was blood, taken from a patient whose treatment included radiotherapy and nephrectomy. This receptor chain uses TRBV19 and TRBJ2-3; TRBD2 lines up with 7 middle nucleotides. The nucleotides are TGTGCCAGTAGCGTAGGACTAGTCACAGATACGCAGTATTTT. Its amino acids are CASSVGLVTDTQYF.